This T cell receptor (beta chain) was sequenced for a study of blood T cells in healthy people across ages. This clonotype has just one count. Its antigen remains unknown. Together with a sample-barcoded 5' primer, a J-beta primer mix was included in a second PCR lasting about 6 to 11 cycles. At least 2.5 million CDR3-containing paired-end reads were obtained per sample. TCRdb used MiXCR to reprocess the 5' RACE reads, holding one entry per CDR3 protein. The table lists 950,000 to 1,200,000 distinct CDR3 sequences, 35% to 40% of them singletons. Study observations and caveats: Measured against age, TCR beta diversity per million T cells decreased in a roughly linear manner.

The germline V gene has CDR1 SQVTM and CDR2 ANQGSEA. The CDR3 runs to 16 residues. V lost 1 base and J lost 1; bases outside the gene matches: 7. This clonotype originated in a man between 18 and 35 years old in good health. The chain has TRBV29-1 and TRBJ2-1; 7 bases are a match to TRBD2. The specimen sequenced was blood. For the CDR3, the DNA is TGCAGCGTTGAAGGTAAAACGGGGGGATCCTACAATGAGCAGTTCTTC. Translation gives CSVEGKTGGSYNEQFF.